The 6 T cell receptor beta chains in this list originate from one sample, sequenced in a study of T cells after somatic rescue of genetic block. The repertoire was sequenced with immunoSEQ multiplex PCR; TCRdb's copy has only in-frame clones and lacks some. This table has more than 65,000 clones, roughly 90% appearing once. Sequencing was done on a sample of peripheral blood mononuclear cells (PBMCs). Receptors originate from a man aged 30-40 years.

The chain is built from TRBV11-2 and TRBJ1-2; D uncertain. V lost 1 base and J lost 7, with 13 bases in between. The CDR3 sequence is 14 residues long. CDR1 and CDR2 (germline): SGHAT, FQNNGV. CDR3 sequence reads: CASSLVRRAFGYTF. CDR3 nucleotide sequence: TGTGCCAGCAGCTTAGTCAGGAGGGCTTTTGGCTACACCTTC.

Of note for this clone: At one end the junction does not follow the germline gene, possibly because of a read error. The genes are TRBV11-2 and TRBJ2-1, with D uncertain. Looked up from germline, CDR1 is SGHAT and CDR2 is FQNNGV. This CDR3 contains 14 residues. This chain's CDR3 is CASSPLVSDNEQFF. CDR3 bases: TGTGCCAGCAGCCCCCTTGTCTCCGACAATGAGCAGTTCTTC.

The rearrangement links TRBV4-1 to TRBJ2-7; TRBD1 is a possible D gene (6 bases). The length of the CDR3 is 13 residues. CDR1 and CDR2 from the germline V gene are MGHRA and YSYEKL. V shed 3 bases and J shed 3 bases, with 9 bases lying between them. The CDR3 region has the DNA TGCGCCAGCAGCCAGGACAGAAACTACGAGCAGTACTTC. Its protein is CASSQDRNYEQYF.

The V and J genes are TRBV6-6 and TRBJ1-2; D remains ambiguous. There are 12 residues in the CDR3. CDR1 and CDR2 from the germline V gene are MNHNY and SVGAGI (reference sequence). V shed 2 bases and J shed 8 bases, with 9 bases lying between them. The CDR3 nucleotides are TGTGCCAGCAGTTACCCGGGCCAAGGCTACACCTTC. Amino acids: CASSYPGQGYTF.

The CDR3 loop is CASSPTTGNYGYTF. In DNA form, the CDR3 reads TGTGCCAGCAGCCCAACAACAGGGAACTATGGCTACACCTTC. The rearrangement links TRBV7-2 to TRBJ1-2, with TRBD1 as a possible D gene (6 bases). V was clipped by 5 bases and J by 2 bases, with 12 bases between them. Germline values: CDR1 SGHTA, CDR2 FQGNSA. The CDR3 is 14 residues long.

The chain is built from TRBV5-6 and TRBJ1-6; no firm D call. Germline CDR1 is SGHDT and CDR2 is YYEEEE. The CDR3 is made up of 14 amino acids. Deletions cut 1 base from V and 6 bases from J, with 8 bases between. For the CDR3, the DNA is TGTGCCAGCAGCTTGAAAGGATTTAATTCACCCCTCCACTTT. This codes for CASSLKGFNSPLHF.